This is a list of T cell receptor beta chains from one sample in a study of blood T cells in healthy people across ages. Using its own MiXCR run on the 5' RACE reads, TCRdb lists one record per CDR3 protein. The sample includes some 1,500,000 distinct CDR3 sequences, roughly two fifths seen only once; the top ten take approximately 4.1%. The sequenced material came from blood. These TCRs come from a woman aged 18-35 years in good health. Each CDR3 is given with its conserved first and last residue.

cdr3_aa v_call
CASRQFNSPLHF TRBV27
CASSSVGGQVEQYF TRBV7-2
CASSSIPPTEAFF TRBV12-3/TRBV12-4
CSASSKGVGQAGYTF TRBV20-1
CASQSHRGEQFF TRBV2
CASSLVGRRATDTQYF TRBV11-2
CASRVAGGPDTQYF TRBV11-2
CASSLGTGNYQPQHF TRBV7-8
CASSLGISGSHEQYF TRBV5-1
CASSVATGVASPLHF TRBV9
CASSLQGAATDTQYF TRBV5-6
CASSLGLGQEIQYF TRBV11-2
CASSKGGGTYTGELFF TRBV21-1
CSAREPGLASFERFF TRBV20-1
CASSTQGYGGYTF TRBV28
CSARGGSHSNQPQHF TRBV20-1
CAGSTLYRGSYNEQFF TRBV4-2
CSARGGGGISYGYTF TRBV20-1
CASSLVAGASYEQYF TRBV7-2
CSASPRANVLTF TRBV20-1
CASSEAPFIYGYTF TRBV25-1
CASSQDARGTEAFF TRBV4-3
CSAPTSGATNSYNEQFF TRBV29-1
CSASGQIYEQYF TRBV20-1